This T cell receptor beta chain was captured by sequencing in a study of blood T cell repertoires in COVID-19. Study-level background: Researchers got acute and convalescent COVID-19 samples from the United States, Italy and Spain. T cells, B-cell-depleted T cells, or PBMCs supplied cDNA or gDNA.

This CDR3 contains 16 residues. Trimming removed 3 bases from V and 4 bases from J; junction bases left unmatched: 9. Germline V gene data show CDR1 as SGHAT and CDR2 as FQNNGV. Per the original data handling: Reference gene primer amplification gave nucleated cell count estimates. Profiling relied on immunoSEQ multiplex PCR, and the TCRdb table lists in-frame clones only, not all of them. V and J calls and clone size are those listed in that table; D and trimming were worked out from the DNA. In the table there are roughly 80,000 clones, about 80% of which are singletons. Input material: peripheral blood. This TCR derives from a human donor in a cohort sampled during active COVID-19. The V call is TRBV11-2, the J call TRBJ1-1, with 9 bases that match TRBD1. CDR3 nucleotides: TGTGCCAGCAGCTTTGGAACAGGGGGCCCGGGCACTGAAGCTTTCTTT. Protein sequence: CASSFGTGGPGTEAFF.